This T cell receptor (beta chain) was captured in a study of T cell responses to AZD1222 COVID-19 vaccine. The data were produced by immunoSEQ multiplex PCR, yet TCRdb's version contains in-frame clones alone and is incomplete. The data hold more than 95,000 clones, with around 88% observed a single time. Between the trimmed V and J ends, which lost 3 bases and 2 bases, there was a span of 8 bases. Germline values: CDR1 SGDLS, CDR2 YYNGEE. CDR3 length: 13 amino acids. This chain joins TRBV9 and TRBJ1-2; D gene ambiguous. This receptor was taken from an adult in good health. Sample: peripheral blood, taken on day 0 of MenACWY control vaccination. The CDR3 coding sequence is TGTGCCAGCAGCGCCGGGTTCAACTATGGCTACACCTTC. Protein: CASSAGFNYGYTF.